This TCR beta chain was captured by sequencing in a study of cytomegalovirus exposure and HLA in healthy donors. At the level of the study: Caucasian-associated ancestry cluster membership applied to approximately 84% of 398 genotyped donors. Findings and caveats of the study: In the analysis, some V segments, TRBV6-2 and TRBV6-3 included, were excluded as indistinguishable. In a later analysis, HLA-associated TCR beta chains were more clonally expanded than equally common others.

Despite likely unrecorded immune exposures, the donors were nominally healthy at the time of sampling. The germline V gene encodes CDR1 MRHNA and CDR2 SNTAGT. This CDR3 comprises 11 residues. PCR was performed using 60 Vbeta and 13 Jbeta primers. Sequencing was performed with immunoSEQ multiplex PCR; in TCRdb, only in-frame clones are kept and a portion is missing. The sample lists 150,000 to 200,000 clones, 75% to 85% occurring once. Comment on this clone: Its target is unknown. A read error may account for a junction end that differs from germline.

The chain combines TRBV6-4 with TRBJ2-7; TRBD1 is a possible D gene (6 bases). The receptor was derived from a woman aged 18-29 years in good health and CMV-seropositive. Sequenced: PBMCs. CDR3 nucleotides: TGTGCCAGCAGTGACCAGGGGCCAACCCTCTTC. Translation: CASSDQGPTLF.